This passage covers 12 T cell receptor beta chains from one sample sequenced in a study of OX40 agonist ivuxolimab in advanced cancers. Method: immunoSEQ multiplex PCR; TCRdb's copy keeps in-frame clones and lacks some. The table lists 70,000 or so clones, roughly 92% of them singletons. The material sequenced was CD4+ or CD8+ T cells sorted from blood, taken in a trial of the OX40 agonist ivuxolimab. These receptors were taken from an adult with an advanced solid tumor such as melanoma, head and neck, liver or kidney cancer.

The CDR3 loop reads CASSQGNTGNEKLFF. DNA for the CDR3: TGCGCCAGCAGCCAAGGAAACACAGGGAATGAAAAACTGTTTTTT. The V call is TRBV4-3, the J call TRBJ1-4; TRBD1 is a possible D gene (6 bases). The V end was cut by 1 base, the J end by 5 bases, with 11 bases between. The CDR3 is 15 amino acids. Germline assignment: CDR1 LGHNA and CDR2 YSLEER.

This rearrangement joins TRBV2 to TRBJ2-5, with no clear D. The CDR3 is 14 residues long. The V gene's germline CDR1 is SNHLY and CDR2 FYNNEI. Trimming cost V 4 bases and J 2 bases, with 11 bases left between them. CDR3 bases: TGTGCCAGCAGTGGAGACCGGGCGCAAGAGACCCAGTACTTC. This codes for CASSGDRAQETQYF. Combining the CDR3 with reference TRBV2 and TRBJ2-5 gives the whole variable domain EPEVTQTPSHQVTQMGQEVILRCVPISNHLYFYWYRQILGQKVEFLVSFYNNEISEKSEIFDDQFSVERPDGSNFTLKIRSTKLEDSAMYFCASSGDRAQETQYFGPGTRLLVL.

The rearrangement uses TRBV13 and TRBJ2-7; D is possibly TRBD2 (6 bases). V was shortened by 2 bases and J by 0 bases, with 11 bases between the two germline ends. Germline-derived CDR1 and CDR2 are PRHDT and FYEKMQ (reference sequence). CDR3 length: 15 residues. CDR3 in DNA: TGTGCCAGCAGCTTAAGGTCGGGGGACTCCTACGAGCAGTACTTC. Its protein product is CASSLRSGDSYEQYF.

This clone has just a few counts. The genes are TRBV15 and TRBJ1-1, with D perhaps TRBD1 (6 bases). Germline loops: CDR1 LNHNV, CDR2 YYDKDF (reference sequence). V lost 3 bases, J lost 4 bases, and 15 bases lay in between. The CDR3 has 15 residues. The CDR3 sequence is CATSSPQGRGTEAFF. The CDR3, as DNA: TGTGCCACCAGCAGCCCCCAGGGGAGGGGCACTGAAGCTTTCTTT.

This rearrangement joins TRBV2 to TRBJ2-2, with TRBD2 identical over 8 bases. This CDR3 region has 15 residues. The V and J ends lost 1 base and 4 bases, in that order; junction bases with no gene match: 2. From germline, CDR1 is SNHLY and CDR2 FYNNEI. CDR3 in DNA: TGTGCCAGCAGTGAAGTCGGGGGGGCCACCGGGGAGCTGTTTTTT. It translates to CASSEVGGATGELFF.

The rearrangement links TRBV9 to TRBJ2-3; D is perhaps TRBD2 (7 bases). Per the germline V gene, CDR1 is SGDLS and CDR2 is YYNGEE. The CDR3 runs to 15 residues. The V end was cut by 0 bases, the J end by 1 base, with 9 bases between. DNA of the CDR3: TGTGCCAGCAGCGTAGGAGGGGGGGGCACAGATACGCAGTATTTT. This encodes CASSVGGGGTDTQYF.

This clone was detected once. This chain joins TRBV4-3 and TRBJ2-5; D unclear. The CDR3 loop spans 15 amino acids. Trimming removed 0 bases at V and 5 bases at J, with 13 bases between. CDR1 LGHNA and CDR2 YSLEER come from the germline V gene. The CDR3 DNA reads TGCGCCAGCAGCCAAGAACGCCGGACGGCGGAGACCCAGTACTTC. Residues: CASSQERRTAETQYF.

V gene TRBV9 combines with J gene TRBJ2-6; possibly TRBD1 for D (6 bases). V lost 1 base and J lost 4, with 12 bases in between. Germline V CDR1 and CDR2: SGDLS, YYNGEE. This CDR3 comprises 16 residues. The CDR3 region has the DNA TGTGCCAGCAGCGTAAGAACAGGGCCCGGGGCCAACGTCCTGACTTTC. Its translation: CASSVRTGPGANVLTF. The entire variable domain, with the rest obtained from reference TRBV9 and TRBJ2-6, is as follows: DSGVTQTPKHLITATGQRVTLRCSPRSGDLSVYWYQQSLDQGLQFLIQYYNGEERAKGNILERFSAQQFPDLHSELNLSSLELGDSALYFCASSVRTGPGANVLTFGAGSRLTVL.

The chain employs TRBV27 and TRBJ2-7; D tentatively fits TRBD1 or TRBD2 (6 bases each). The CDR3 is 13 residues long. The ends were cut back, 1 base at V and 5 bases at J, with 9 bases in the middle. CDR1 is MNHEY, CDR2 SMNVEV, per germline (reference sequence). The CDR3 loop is CASSLLGGNEQYF. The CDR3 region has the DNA TGTGCCAGCAGTTTATTAGGGGGGAACGAGCAGTACTTC.

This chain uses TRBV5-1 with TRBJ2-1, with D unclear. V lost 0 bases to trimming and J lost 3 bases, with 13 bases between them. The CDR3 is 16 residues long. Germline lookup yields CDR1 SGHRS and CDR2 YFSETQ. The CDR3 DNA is TGCGCCAGCAGCTTGGCGGGCTCCCTACGCTACAATGAGCAGTTCTTC. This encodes CASSLAGSLRYNEQFF. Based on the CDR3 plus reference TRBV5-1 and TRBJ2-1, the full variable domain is KAGVTQTPRYLIKTRGQQVTLSCSPISGHRSVSWYQQTPGQGLQFLFEYFSETQRNKGNFPGRFSGRQFSNSRSEMNVSTLELGDSALYLCASSLAGSLRYNEQFFGPGTRLTVL.

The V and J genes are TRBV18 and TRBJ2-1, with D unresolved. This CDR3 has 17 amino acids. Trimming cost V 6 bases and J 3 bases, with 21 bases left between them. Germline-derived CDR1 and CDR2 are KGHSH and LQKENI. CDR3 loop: CASSRSGTAILYNEQFF. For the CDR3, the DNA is TGTGCCAGCTCCCGTAGTGGTACAGCCATACTCTACAATGAGCAGTTCTTC. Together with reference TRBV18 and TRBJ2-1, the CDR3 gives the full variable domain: NAGVMQNPRHLVRRRGQEARLRCSPMKGHSHVYWYRQLPEEGLKFMVYLQKENIIDESGMPKERFSAEFPKEGPSILRIQQVVRGDSAAYFCASSRSGTAILYNEQFFGPGTRLTVL.

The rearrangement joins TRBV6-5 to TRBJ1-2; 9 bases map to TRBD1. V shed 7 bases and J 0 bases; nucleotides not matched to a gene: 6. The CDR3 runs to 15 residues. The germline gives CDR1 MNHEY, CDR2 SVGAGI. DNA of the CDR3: TGTGCCAGCATCGACCGGGACAGGGCTAACTATGGCTACACCTTC. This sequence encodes CASIDRDRANYGYTF.